The present T cell receptor (beta chain) was sequenced within a study of T cells after yellow fever vaccination (dated by TCRdb to the late 2010s). Study-level background: The SMART-Seq v4 Ultra Low Input RNA kit was used to prepare libraries from fractions with low cell numbers. Bulk TCR alpha and beta repertoires were sequenced longitudinally to track T-cell clones before and after primary and booster YFV17D yellow fever vaccination. Two healthy male donors, one aged 18 to 30 and one aged 30 to 40 years, made up the cohort. Bulk PBMC replicates and cell subsets were isolated from blood drawn at multiple timepoints before and after both primary and secondary immunization. The investigation overall reported the following: A small fraction of clonotypes appeared in both the CD4 and CD8 compartments, likely as a result of convergent recombination. Computational filtering was needed because FACS-sorted repertoires could contain abundant contaminating clonotypes from the bulk population. The secondary T-cell response was weaker than the primary response but faster, peaking on day 5 instead of day 15. Most clones expanded after primary vaccination (around 96% of CD4 and 70% to 90% of CD8) were re-detected after the booster, suggesting that broad memory maintenance occurred. Because only a couple of donors were included in the study, the extent to which the findings can be generalized is limited.

The data were produced on an Illumina NovaSeq 6000. TCR cDNA was synthesized by 5'RACE template switching, which introduced a universal primer site and unique molecular identifiers. cDNA synthesis was primed from both the TCR alpha and TCR beta constant segments. Two PCR steps were used to amplify libraries, with sample barcodes and sequencing adapters being added in the second step. Sequencing of libraries was performed on Illumina HiSeq 2500 (2x100 bp) or NovaSeq (2x150 bp). The original pipeline was this. MIGEC was used to demultiplex reads and collapse the reads into UMI consensus sequences, and MiXCR was used for V(D)J alignment. Using edgeR on replicate PBMC samples, clonotypes were called vaccine-responding if FDR was below 0.01 and the log2 fold change was above 5 up to day 15. Each bulk clonotype was labeled CD4 or CD8 based on which sequenced repertoire, CD4 or CD8, contained the clonotype at higher abundance. TCRdb's own reprocessing of the public reads used fastp at Q25 and MiXCR and kept productive beta chains. Rows with one shared CDR3 protein collapse into an entry with the most common genes and DNA. Here the V and J calls rest on TCRdb's processing, not on the authors' analysis. This sample gives 150,000 to 200,000 distinct CDR3 sequences in total; approximately 9.9% of them show up just once. The ten largest clones take up about 40% of the sample.

The treatment or condition label on this specimen signifies: live attenuated yellow fever vaccine strain. A standard Ficoll-Paque protocol was used to isolate PBMCs from peripheral blood. Dynabeads CD4 and CD8 positive selection kits were used to isolate CD4 and CD8 T-cell fractions. RNA was extracted with TriZol from bulk PBMCs, CD4 and CD8 fractions, and dextramer-positive and dextramer-negative fractions. For this clonotype: The target of this receptor is not known. Nothing much larger sits one base from this clone, and base qualities are not available.

According to the germline V gene, CDR1 reads SQVTM and CDR2 reads ANQGSEA. V is clipped by 7 bases and J by 1 base, and the sequence between their germline boundaries is 5 bases long. The CDR3, from cysteine to phenylalanine, totals 11 residues. CDR3 DNA is the only sequence kept; it has 33 bases, read in frame from the first base. The V gene is TRBV29-1 and the J gene is TRBJ2-1, with the D gene uncertain. This TCR was sampled from a young man who received the YFV17D yellow fever vaccine. The material sequenced was CD8+ T cells sorted from PBMCs, taken 15 days after the yellow fever booster vaccination. The CDR3 in this case is CSAFSYNEQFF. The bases are TGCAGCGCGTTTTCCTACAATGAGCAGTTCTTC.